The rows below give T cell receptor beta chains drawn from one sample of a study of blood T cells in healthy people across ages. Via MiXCR, TCRdb re-called the 5' RACE reads, giving one row per CDR3 protein. The sample contains nearly 800,000 distinct CDR3 sequences, 20% to 25% of which appear only once. The sample was also reused in another study, on T cells of mothers and their children.

The sequenced sample consisted of blood. Source of these receptors: a boy between 5 and 17 years old in good health. Each CDR3 is given with its conserved first and last residue. A D gene is named only where the DNA matches it firmly. Some rows have no size entry. The others give once, few or many, or a class for an expanded clone.

j_call clone_size d_call v_call cdr3_length cdr3_aa cdr3_nt
TRBJ2-5 - TRBD1 TRBV11-2 14 CASSLGDRKETQYF TGTGCCAGCAGCTTAGGGGACAGAAAAGAGACCCAGTACTTC
TRBJ1-2 few - TRBV7-2 16 CASSLGGSAELYGYTF TGTGCCAGCAGCTTAGGAGGCTCGGCAGAGCTCTATGGCTACACCTTC
TRBJ2-4 - TRBD1 TRBV2 14 CASQDRGPKNIQYF TGTGCCAGCCAAGACAGGGGACCCAAAAACATTCAGTACTTC
TRBJ2-4 - - TRBV11-2 17 CASSLAGQGLAKNIQYF TGTGCCAGCAGCTTAGCGGGGCAGGGGCTAGCCAAAAACATTCAGTACTTC
TRBJ2-1 few TRBD1 TRBV20-1 15 CSAINGQGAWNEQFF TGCAGTGCTATCAACGGACAGGGGGCTTGGAATGAGCAGTTCTTC
TRBJ2-1 few TRBD1 TRBV28 13 CASSTGTGNEQFF TGTGCCAGCAGCACCGGGACAGGCAATGAGCAGTTCTTC
TRBJ2-1 - - TRBV3-1 11 CASRTLNEQFF TGTGCCAGCAGGACCCTCAATGAGCAGTTCTTC
TRBJ2-3 - TRBD2 TRBV3-1 18 CASSQDQMLAGVSDTQYF TGTGCCAGCAGCCAAGATCAGATGCTAGCGGGAGTGTCAGATACGCAGTATTTT
TRBJ1-2 - - TRBV12-3/TRBV12-4 13 CASSRTQTRGYTF TGTGCCAGCAGTAGGACCCAAACAAGGGGCTACACCTTC
TRBJ2-2 - TRBD2 TRBV28 15 CASSSGGSDTGELFF TGTGCCAGCAGTTCCGGGGGGTCTGACACCGGGGAGCTGTTTTTT
TRBJ2-5 few - TRBV20-1 15 CSAIPRGSYQETQYF TGCAGTGCTATACCTCGCGGATCGTACCAAGAGACCCAGTACTTC
TRBJ2-1 few TRBD2 TRBV2 16 CASSSQREATYNEQFF TGTGCCAGCAGTTCGCAGCGGGAGGCCACCTACAATGAGCAGTTCTTC
TRBJ2-7 few - TRBV4-3 14 CASSQDRGAVEQYF TGCGCCAGCAGCCAAGATCGGGGTGCGGTCGAGCAGTACTTC
TRBJ2-3 - - TRBV29-1 13 CSVYGESTDTQYF TGCAGCGTTTACGGGGAAAGCACAGATACGCAGTATTTT
TRBJ2-7 - TRBD1 TRBV20-1 15 CSARDATGGSYEQYF TGCAGTGCTAGAGACGCGACAGGGGGGAGCTACGAGCAGTACTTC
TRBJ2-7 - - TRBV28 14 CASSFFRQSYEQYF TGTGCCAGCAGTTTCTTCCGCCAGTCCTACGAGCAGTACTTC
TRBJ1-1 - - TRBV5-5 15 CASSPGSGLYTEAFF TGTGCCAGCAGCCCAGGAAGTGGCCTTTACACTGAAGCTTTCTTT
TRBJ2-7 - TRBD1 TRBV12-3/TRBV12-4 15 CASSFSGQGNYEQYF TGTGCCAGCAGTTTTTCGGGACAGGGTAATTACGAGCAGTACTTC
TRBJ1-2 - - TRBV9 14 CASSVVLGVERYTF TGTGCCAGCAGCGTAGTGCTTGGGGTTGAGCGCTACACCTTC
TRBJ1-5 - - TRBV20-1 15 CSAGGGWGAGQPQHF TGCAGTGCTGGGGGGGGATGGGGGGCAGGACAGCCCCAGCATTTT
TRBJ2-1 - - TRBV20-1 15 CSARDLLARGDEQFF TGCAGTGCTAGAGACCTACTAGCCCGAGGGGATGAGCAGTTCTTC
TRBJ2-1 few - TRBV7-6 19 CASSPAPAGGKMAYNEQFF TGTGCCAGCAGCCCGGCCCCCGCGGGCGGTAAAATGGCCTACAATGAGCAGTTCTTC
TRBJ1-2 - - TRBV4-3 15 CASSQVRDPAYGYTF TGCGCCAGCAGCCAAGTGAGGGATCCCGCCTATGGCTACACCTTC
TRBJ1-2 - TRBD1 TRBV28 17 CASSRNRGQEPNYGYTF TGTGCCAGCAGTCGAAACAGGGGTCAGGAGCCTAACTATGGCTACACCTTC
TRBJ2-4 few - TRBV25-1 15 CASSEGGTAKNIQYF TGTGCCAGCAGTGAGGGGGGTACGGCCAAAAACATTCAGTACTTC
TRBJ2-1 - - TRBV29-1 13 CSVEDPSYNEQFF TGCAGCGTTGAAGATCCTAGTTACAATGAGCAGTTCTTC
TRBJ1-1 few - TRBV12-3/TRBV12-4 12 CASRGFNTEAFF TGTGCCAGCAGGGGGTTCAACACTGAAGCTTTCTTT
TRBJ2-1 - - TRBV29-1 12 CSVERDLDEQFF TGCAGCGTTGAGAGGGACTTGGATGAGCAGTTCTTC
TRBJ2-5 few - TRBV11-2 15 CASSLTGYPQETQYF TGTGCCAGCAGCTTAACAGGGTACCCCCAAGAGACCCAGTACTTC
TRBJ2-3 few - TRBV5-1 14 CASRRQEVGDTQYF TGCGCCAGCAGACGACAAGAGGTTGGGGATACGCAGTATTTT
TRBJ2-1 - - TRBV11-2 12 CASSFSGEGEFF TGTGCCAGCAGCTTTTCTGGGGAGGGGGAGTTCTTC
TRBJ1-1 few - TRBV4-1 14 CASSQEAEDTEAFF TGCGCCAGCAGCCAAGAGGCCGAGGACACTGAAGCTTTCTTT
TRBJ2-5 - - TRBV7-8 15 CASSPAWGEQETQYF TGTGCCAGCAGCCCAGCGTGGGGGGAGCAAGAGACCCAGTACTTC
TRBJ2-1 few - TRBV6-2/TRBV6-3 15 CASSYWSGTYNEQFF TGTGCCAGCAGTTACTGGAGCGGCACCTACAATGAGCAGTTCTTC
TRBJ2-5 - - TRBV12-5 15 CASGADSPRRETQYF TGTGCTAGTGGTGCGGACAGCCCCCGGCGGGAGACCCAGTACTTC
TRBJ2-3 - - TRBV5-6 13 CASSWRRQDTQYF TGTGCCAGCAGCTGGAGACGGCAAGATACGCAGTATTTT
TRBJ2-7 - - TRBV13 14 CASSAAGTDYEQYF TGTGCCAGCAGCGCGGCCGGGACGGACTACGAGCAGTACTTC
TRBJ2-5 - - TRBV2 13 CASSRDLVETQYF TGTGCCAGCAGTCGGGACTTGGTAGAGACCCAGTACTTC